The source of this TCR beta chain is a study of blood T cell repertoires in COVID-19. Turning to the study itself: Sites across the United States, Italy and Spain contributed samples from acute and convalescent COVID-19. PBMCs, B-cell-depleted T cells, or T cells provided the cDNA or gDNA that made up the material.

Original methodology: Estimation of nucleated cell counts relied on the amplification of reference gene primers. TCRdb's table, derived via immunoSEQ multiplex PCR, lists solely in-frame clones and lacks some. V and J calls and clone size come straight from that table; D and trimming were deduced from the DNA. The sample carries approximately 270,000 clones, around 88% recorded once. This TCR came from a man younger than 40 with acute or convalescent COVID-19. The sample consisted of peripheral blood.

The CDR3 sequence is CASSFVGSSYEQYF. DNA for the CDR3: TGTGCCAGCAGCTTCGTGGGGAGCTCCTACGAGCAGTACTTC. The chain combines TRBV6-6 with TRBJ2-7; D is possibly TRBD2 (5 bases). From germline, CDR1 is MNHNY and CDR2 SVGAGI (reference sequence). This CDR3 has 14 residues. V was trimmed by 6 bases and J by 0 bases, leaving 12 bases between them.